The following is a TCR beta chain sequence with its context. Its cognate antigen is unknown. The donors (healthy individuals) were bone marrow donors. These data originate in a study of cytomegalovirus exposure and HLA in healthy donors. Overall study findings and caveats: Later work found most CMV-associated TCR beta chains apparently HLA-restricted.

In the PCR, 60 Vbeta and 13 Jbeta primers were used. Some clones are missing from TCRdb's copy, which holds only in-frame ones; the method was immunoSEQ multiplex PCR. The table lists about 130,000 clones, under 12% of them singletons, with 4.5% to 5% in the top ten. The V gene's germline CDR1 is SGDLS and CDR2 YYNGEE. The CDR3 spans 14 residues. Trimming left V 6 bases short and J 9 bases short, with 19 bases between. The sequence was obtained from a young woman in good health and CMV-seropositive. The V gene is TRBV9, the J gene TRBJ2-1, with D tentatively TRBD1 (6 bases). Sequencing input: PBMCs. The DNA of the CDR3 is TGTGCCAGCACACCCCGCGGGCAGGGGAGTGAGCAGTTCTTC. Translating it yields CASTPRGQGSEQFF.